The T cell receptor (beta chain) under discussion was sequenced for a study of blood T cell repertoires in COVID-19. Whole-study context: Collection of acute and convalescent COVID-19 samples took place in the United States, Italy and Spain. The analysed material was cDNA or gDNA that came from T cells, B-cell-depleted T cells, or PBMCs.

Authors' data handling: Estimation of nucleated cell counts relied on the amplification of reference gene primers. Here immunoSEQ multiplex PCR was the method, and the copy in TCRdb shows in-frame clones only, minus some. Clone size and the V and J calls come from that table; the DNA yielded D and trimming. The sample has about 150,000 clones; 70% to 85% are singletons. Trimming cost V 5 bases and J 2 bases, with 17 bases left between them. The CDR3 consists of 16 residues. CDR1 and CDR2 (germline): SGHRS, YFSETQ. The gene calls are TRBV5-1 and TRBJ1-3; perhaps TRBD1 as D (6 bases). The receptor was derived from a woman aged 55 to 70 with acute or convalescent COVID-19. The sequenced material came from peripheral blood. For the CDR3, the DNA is TGCGCCAGCAGTCTACAGGGCCCAGAAACTGGAAACACCATATATTTT. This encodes CASSLQGPETGNTIYF.